The clone carrying this T cell receptor beta chain occurred a few times. These data come from a study of T-cell reconstitution after alpha-beta-depleted transplantation in children. V was pared by 6 bases and J by 0 bases, with 9 bases of the junction left unmatched. CDR1 is SGHTA, CDR2 FQGNSA, per germline. The CDR3 length is 16 residues. It was with unique molecular identifiers that the TCRbeta library was prepared. Each CDR3 protein gets one entry after TCRdb re-called the PCR reads with MiXCR. The table has around 480,000 distinct CDR3 sequences, 32% seen once. The V gene is TRBV7-2, the J gene TRBJ2-3; 7 bases align to TRBD2. The receptor comes from a human donor who donated a stem cell graft to a child with aplastic anemia. The sequences come from PBMCs from the stem cell graft donor, collected from the stem cell graft. The CDR3 protein is CASRSQAGSSTDTQYF. As DNA, the CDR3 is TGTGCCAGCAGGTCTCAAGCGGGGTCTAGCACAGATACGCAGTATTTT.